The 23 T cell receptor beta chains presented below share a single source sample, sequenced in a study of control samples from healthy donors and cancer patients. Sequencing was performed with immunoSEQ multiplex PCR; in TCRdb, only in-frame clones are kept and a portion is missing. The sample holds around 140,000 clones, approximately 93% seen once. Sequencing was performed on blood. The origin of the receptors is a man between 18 and 35 years old in good health.

The chain recombines TRBV11-2 with TRBJ2-1; 8 bases are shared with TRBD1. The germline V gene has CDR1 SGHAT and CDR2 FQNNGV. V shed 5 bases and J 7 bases; nucleotides not matched to a gene: 10. The CDR3 extends over 15 amino acids. The CDR3 protein is CASSRAGQGENEQFF. In DNA form, the CDR3 reads TGTGCCAGCAGCCGGGCTGGACAGGGCGAGAATGAGCAGTTCTTC.

This clone was observed once. The V gene is TRBV5-6, the J gene TRBJ2-7; tentatively, D is TRBD1 or TRBD2 (5 bases each). Per germline, CDR1 SGHDT and CDR2 YYEEEE. V was clipped by 2 bases and J by 4 bases, with 10 bases between them. The CDR3 is 13 residues long. The CDR3 spells CASSFMGDYEQYF. The CDR3 nucleotides are TGTGCCAGCAGCTTCATGGGGGATTACGAGCAGTACTTC.

Here the CDR3 DNA reads TGTGCCAGCAGCATAGGACCGGGCCGGTGGGGGACTACCACCTACGAGCAGTACTTC. Residues: CASSIGPGRWGTTTYEQYF. The rearrangement joins TRBV11-2 to TRBJ2-7; TRBD2 aligns across 7 bases. V trimming: 5 bases; J trimming: 2 bases; junction bases outside the gene matches: 21. The CDR3 is 19 residues long. The germline V gene encodes CDR1 SGHAT and CDR2 FQNNGV.

The CDR3 DNA follows: TGTGCCAGCAGCTTAGCTCCGGGCCGGCCCGGGGAGCTGTTTTTT. Its protein product is CASSLAPGRPGELFF. V usage is TRBV11-2 and J usage is TRBJ2-2; D not certain. The V gene's germline CDR1 is SGHAT and CDR2 FQNNGV. This CDR3 is built from 15 residues. The V gene lost 1 base and the J gene lost 6 bases, with 12 bases spanning the gap.

The rearrangement joins TRBV6-6 to TRBJ2-1, with D hard to call. The V end was cut by 6 bases, the J end by 8 bases, with 8 bases between. CDR1 and CDR2 (germline): MNHNY, SVGAGI (reference sequence). The CDR3 totals 11 residues. The CDR3: CASSPNDEQFF. CDR3 nucleotides: TGTGCCAGCAGCCCCAATGATGAGCAGTTCTTC.

The chain has TRBV5-6 and TRBJ1-6; no reliable D call. V lost 0 bases, J lost 4 bases, and 5 bases lay in between. This CDR3 contains 14 residues. In germline, CDR1 is SGHDT, CDR2 YYEEEE. The CDR3 protein is CASSLGRYNSPLHF. The CDR3 DNA follows: TGTGCCAGCAGCTTGGGCCGGTATAATTCACCCCTCCACTTT.

The rearrangement links TRBV28 to TRBJ2-7; no reliable D call. The germline gives CDR1 MDHEN, CDR2 SYDVKM. The CDR3 extends over 16 amino acids. V gave up 2 bases and J gave up 5 bases, with 19 bases separating them. The CDR3 spells CASSLKVLSSLNEQYF. The CDR3 DNA is TGTGCCAGCAGTTTAAAGGTTCTTTCTAGTTTAAACGAGCAGTACTTC.

The V call is TRBV7-3, the J call TRBJ1-1, with D tentatively TRBD1 (6 bases). The CDR3 sequence is 14 residues long. V lost 1 base and J lost 5, with 11 bases in between. Germline V lookup: CDR1 SGHTA, CDR2 FQGTGA. The CDR3 bases are TGTGCCAGCAGCTTAATGGGGAGGGGGACTGAAGCTTTCTTT. Translation gives CASSLMGRGTEAFF.

In DNA, the CDR3 is TGTGCCAGCAGCTTTACTATGGGGGAAGAGACCCAGTACTTC. It is translated as CASSFTMGEETQYF. The V and J genes are TRBV7-8 and TRBJ2-5, with D perhaps being TRBD1 or TRBD2 (5 bases each). Germline CDR1 SGHVS, CDR2 FQNEAQ. The V and J ends lost 3 bases and 3 bases respectively, with 11 bases between them. The CDR3 runs 14 residues.

The chain joins TRBV6-5 to TRBJ1-2, with D perhaps matching TRBD1 (6 bases). V was trimmed by 6 bases and J by 8 bases, leaving 19 bases between them. CDR1 is MNHEY, CDR2 SVGAGI, per germline. The CDR3 sequence is 14 residues long. Written as DNA, the CDR3 is TGTGCCAGCAGCAAAGCAGGGGCGCTTAGCGGCTACACCTTC. Amino acid sequence: CASSKAGALSGYTF.

This rearrangement joins TRBV30 to TRBJ1-1, with D hard to call. This CDR3 is built from 11 residues. Germline CDR1 is GTSNPN and CDR2 is SVGIG (reference sequence). V was cut by 0 bases and J by 5 bases, with 4 bases left in between. The DNA of the CDR3 is TGTGCCTGGAGTGTATATACTGAAGCTTTCTTT. Residues: CAWSVYTEAFF.

This sequence joins TRBV19 and TRBJ2-7; TRBD1 matches at 9 bases. In germline, CDR1 is LNHDA, CDR2 SQIVND (reference sequence). The CDR3 has 14 amino acids. V trimming: 8 bases; J trimming: 5 bases; junction bases outside the gene matches: 10. The CDR3 nucleotides are TGTGCCAGTGCTAACAGGGGGCGCGTCGACGAGCAGTACTTC. This encodes CASANRGRVDEQYF.

V is TRBV9 and J is TRBJ2-1; D is possibly TRBD2 (6 bases). The germline CDR1 and CDR2 sequences are SGDLS and YYNGEE. The CDR3 is made up of 14 amino acids. Trimming left V 4 bases short and J 3 bases short, with 11 bases between. The CDR3 here is CASSRESLYNEQFF. CDR3 DNA sequence: TGTGCCAGCAGCCGGGAGTCCCTCTACAATGAGCAGTTCTTC. The full variable domain, completed using reference TRBV9 and TRBJ2-1, is DSGVTQTPKHLITATGQRVTLRCSPRSGDLSVYWYQQSLDQGLQFLIQYYNGEERAKGNILERFSAQQFPDLHSELNLSSLELGDSALYFCASSRESLYNEQFFGPGTRLTVL.

The J gene is TRBJ1-5, the V gene TRBV2; D not resolved. Germline CDR1 and CDR2: SNHLY and FYNNEI. With 4 bases removed from V and 4 bases from J, the gap between germline ends came to 11 bases. The CDR3 spans 14 residues. The CDR3 reads CASSASSRNQPQHF. The CDR3 DNA follows: TGTGCCAGCAGTGCTAGCTCCAGGAATCAGCCCCAGCATTTT.

The chain recombines TRBV6-5 with TRBJ2-5, with D uncertain. The ends were cut back, 7 bases at V and 3 bases at J, with 9 bases in the middle. The CDR3 sequence is 12 residues long. Germline V gene lookup returns CDR1 MNHEY and CDR2 SVGAGI. The CDR3 loop reads CASTSPKETQYF. DNA for the CDR3: TGTGCCAGCACGTCTCCGAAAGAGACCCAGTACTTC.

V is TRBV5-1 and J is TRBJ2-2; 7 bases line up with TRBD1. V shed 0 bases, J shed 1 base, and the junction held 0 bases outside the gene matches. CDR1 SGHRS and CDR2 YFSETQ come from the germline V gene. CDR3 length equals 15 residues. The CDR3 protein is CASSLGQGNTGELFF. The CDR3 region has the DNA TGCGCCAGCAGCTTGGGACAGGGGAACACCGGGGAGCTGTTTTTT.

J is TRBJ1-2 and V is TRBV7-9; tentatively, D is TRBD1 (5 bases). Germline V gives CDR1 SEHNR, CDR2 FQNEAQ (reference sequence). With 4 bases removed from V and 4 bases from J, the gap between germline ends came to 13 bases. This CDR3 contains 14 residues. CDR3 sequence (DNA): TGTGCCAGCAGCTATGGGACGGCCAGCTATGGCTACACCTTC. Protein sequence: CASSYGTASYGYTF.

V is TRBV4-1 and J is TRBJ1-2; D uncertain. CDR3 length: 15 residues. Trimming left V 4 bases short and J 5 bases short, with 17 bases between. Germline V gene data show CDR1 as MGHRA and CDR2 as YSYEKL. The CDR3 is CASSPPPLGEYGYTF. Here the CDR3 DNA reads TGCGCCAGCAGCCCCCCGCCGCTAGGAGAATATGGCTACACCTTC.

This chain connects TRBV10-2 to TRBJ1-5; D gene unclear. Per the germline V gene, CDR1 is WSHSY and CDR2 is SAAADI. The CDR3 is made up of 14 amino acids. V lost 7 bases to trimming and J lost 6 bases, with 16 bases between them. This chain's CDR3 is CASTTAPGGQPQHF. The CDR3 DNA sequence: TGCGCCAGCACCACAGCACCCGGTGGTCAGCCCCAGCATTTT.

V and J are TRBV30 and TRBJ1-2; D gene unclear. Per germline, CDR1 GTSNPN and CDR2 SVGIG (reference sequence). The CDR3 sequence is 11 residues long. Between the trimmed V and J ends, which lost 1 base and 3 bases, there was a span of 3 bases. CDR3 in amino acids: CAWSAHYGYTF. Written as DNA, the CDR3 is TGTGCCTGGAGTGCCCACTATGGCTACACCTTC. Full variable domain (missing parts from reference TRBV30 and TRBJ1-2): SQTIHQWPATLVQPVGSPLSLECTVEGTSNPNLYWYRQAAGRGLQLLFYSVGIGQISSEVPQNLSASRPQDRQFILSSKKLLLSDSGFYLCAWSAHYGYTFGSGTRLTVV.

V and J are TRBV7-8 and TRBJ2-3, with 7 nucleotides matching TRBD1. The germline gives CDR1 SGHVS, CDR2 FQNEAQ. The J segment lost 3 bases and the V segment lost 5 bases, leaving 17 bases of the junction unmatched. This CDR3 has 18 amino acids. The CDR3 is CASSPTVRQGLITDTQYF. The CDR3 coding sequence is TGTGCCAGCAGCCCCACGGTCAGACAGGGCCTTATAACAGATACGCAGTATTTT.

The chain employs TRBV6-5 and TRBJ2-7; no firm D call. V lost 2 bases, J lost 3 bases, and 17 bases lay in between. Germline assignment: CDR1 MNHEY and CDR2 SVGAGI. The CDR3 contains 16 residues. This chain's CDR3 is CASSYARPDPIYEQYF. CDR3 in DNA: TGTGCCAGCAGTTACGCTAGACCAGATCCGATCTACGAGCAGTACTTC.

The V call is TRBV4-1, the J call TRBJ2-5; 9 bases are shared with TRBD2. This CDR3 is built from 15 residues. The germline V gene encodes CDR1 MGHRA and CDR2 YSYEKL. V trimming: 0 bases; J trimming: 3 bases; junction bases outside the gene matches: 2. Here the CDR3 reads CASSQERGGEETQYF. The CDR3 DNA is TGCGCCAGCAGCCAAGAACGCGGGGGGGAAGAGACCCAGTACTTC.